This entry lists 17 T cell receptor beta chains sequenced from one sample in a study of blood T cell repertoires in COVID-19. This table comes from immunoSEQ multiplex PCR, and its TCRdb copy is limited to in-frame clones, with some not included. In the table there are 30,000 to 35,000 clones, roughly 86% of which are singletons. Sequences were obtained from peripheral blood. Source of these receptors: a man in his sixties with COVID-19, enrolled during active disease.

The chain uses TRBV28 and TRBJ2-2; 10 positions agree with TRBD1. Germline V gene sequence: CDR1 MDHEN, CDR2 SYDVKM. V lost 7 bases, J lost 4 bases, and 15 bases stayed unmatched. The CDR3 is made up of 18 amino acids. CDR3 coding DNA: TGTGCCAGCACGGGACAGGGGCTCGAATTTACTTCCACCGGGGAGCTGTTTTTT. Translated, it gives CASTGQGLEFTSTGELFF.

V gene TRBV12-3 or TRBV12-4 combines with J gene TRBJ2-3, with 9 bases lining up with TRBD2. The CDR3 length is 12 residues. V shed 8 bases and J 9 bases; nucleotides not matched to a gene: 6. CDR3 residues: CASGSSGATQYF. The CDR3 region has the DNA TGTGCCAGCGGCTCTAGCGGGGCAACGCAGTATTTT.

V and J are TRBV28 and TRBJ2-1, with D perhaps matching TRBD2 (5 bases). V gave up 3 bases and J gave up 9 bases, with 18 bases separating them. The CDR3 runs 15 residues. Germline CDR1 reads MDHEN; CDR2 reads SYDVKM. The DNA of the CDR3 is TGTGCCAGCAGTTTTGGGGTATCCCGACGGGGTGAGCAGTTCTTC. Its translation is CASSFGVSRRGEQFF.

The chain couples TRBV5-5 to TRBJ1-4, with D possibly TRBD1 on 6 matching bases. The CDR3 extends over 15 amino acids. Germline CDR1 SGHKS, CDR2 YYEKEE (reference sequence). V shed 4 bases and J shed 7 bases, with 17 bases lying between them. CDR3 sequence reads: CASSPRQAMSEKLFF. The CDR3 nucleotides read TGTGCCAGCAGCCCGCGACAGGCCATGAGTGAAAAACTGTTTTTT.

The V call is TRBV28, the J call TRBJ1-4; D is possibly TRBD1 (6 bases). V shed 6 bases and J shed 4 bases, with 18 bases lying between them. The CDR3 covers 16 residues. Germline V gene sequence: CDR1 MDHEN, CDR2 SYDVKM. For the CDR3, the DNA is TGTGCCAGCAGCATTCTTACAGGGAGCGGTAATGAAAAACTGTTTTTT. Its translation: CASSILTGSGNEKLFF.

The V call is TRBV2, the J call TRBJ1-2; no definite D call. CDR3 size: 19 residues. V gave up 2 bases and J gave up 3 bases, with 25 bases separating them. The V gene's germline CDR1 is SNHLY and CDR2 FYNNEI. CDR3 in amino acids: CASSEPPHLRRRPDYGYTF. The CDR3 bases are TGTGCCAGCAGTGAACCCCCGCACCTCCGGCGGAGACCGGACTATGGCTACACCTTC.

This clone has a single count. The gene calls are TRBV2 and TRBJ2-1, with 10 bases identical to TRBD2. V lost 2 bases and J lost 1; bases outside the gene matches: 5. The CDR3 is 17 residues long. Germline V lookup: CDR1 SNHLY, CDR2 FYNNEI. CDR3 nucleotides: TGTGCCAGCAGTGAAAATCTAGCGGGAGTTTCCTACAATGAGCAGTTCTTC. Translating it yields CASSENLAGVSYNEQFF.

The V and J genes are TRBV4-1 and TRBJ1-2, with a tentative D call TRBD1 (6 bases). V lost 2 bases and J lost 6, with 13 bases in between. Germline V gene lookup returns CDR1 MGHRA and CDR2 YSYEKL. CDR3 length equals 14 residues. CDR3 DNA sequence: TGCGCCAGCAGCCAACCTCGGGACATCCATGGCTACACCTTC. Translating it yields CASSQPRDIHGYTF.

This chain joins TRBV19 and TRBJ2-2; 7 nucleotides align to TRBD2. Germline V CDR1 and CDR2: LNHDA, SQIVND (reference sequence). This CDR3 has 14 residues. The trim removed 0 bases at V and 5 bases at J, leaving 0 bases unmatched. The CDR3 sequence is CASSIERGTGELFF. The DNA of the CDR3 is TGTGCCAGTAGTATAGAGCGGGGGACCGGGGAGCTGTTTTTT.

The CDR3 coding sequence is TGTGCCAGTTCCCAGGGTCCCTACTCCTACGAGCAGTACTTC. Its protein is CASSQGPYSYEQYF. The chain recombines TRBV19 with TRBJ2-7; D is possibly TRBD1 (5 bases). V lost 8 bases, J lost 0 bases, and 14 bases lay in between. Germline lookup yields CDR1 LNHDA and CDR2 SQIVND (reference sequence). There are 14 residues in the CDR3.

The chain uses TRBV12-3 or TRBV12-4 and TRBJ1-1, with D possibly TRBD1 on 6 matching bases. Trimming took off 6 bases at V and 6 bases at J, with 14 bases between the two ends. The CDR3 runs to 13 residues. This chain's CDR3 is CASSPTGSPEAFF. The DNA of the CDR3 is TGTGCCAGCAGCCCCACAGGGAGTCCTGAAGCTTTCTTT.

The V gene is TRBV28, the J gene TRBJ1-3, with D unresolved. With 3 bases removed from V and 1 base from J, the gap between germline ends came to 10 bases. The CDR3 spans 15 residues. Per the germline V gene, CDR1 is MDHEN and CDR2 is SYDVKM. The CDR3 loop is CASSFTGMSGNTIYF. CDR3 sequence (DNA): TGTGCCAGCAGTTTCACCGGTATGTCTGGAAACACCATATATTTT.

This chain uses TRBV7-2 with TRBJ1-5; D is ambiguous. The CDR3 has 13 amino acids. The V gene lost 5 bases and the J gene lost 6 bases, with 11 bases spanning the gap. Germline loops: CDR1 SGHTA, CDR2 FQGNSA. The CDR3 DNA reads as TGTGCCAGCAGCGTTGCGGTGCTTCAGCCCCAGCATTTT. Amino acid sequence: CASSVAVLQPQHF.

In this sample, this clone turned up once. J is TRBJ2-2 and V is TRBV19; 9 nucleotides align to TRBD1. This CDR3 contains 17 residues. Germline-derived CDR1 and CDR2 are LNHDA and SQIVND (reference sequence). V was pared by 7 bases and J by 7 bases, with 16 bases of the junction left unmatched. For the CDR3, the DNA is TGTGCCAGTACCCCAATACCGGGACAGGGAATCATCGGGGAGCTGTTTTTT. This codes for CASTPIPGQGIIGELFF.

The chain combines TRBV2 with TRBJ1-2, with 10 bases aligning to TRBD1. The ends lost 9 bases at V and 8 bases at J; junction bases unmatched: 6. Germline V gives CDR1 SNHLY, CDR2 FYNNEI. The CDR3 contains 12 residues. The CDR3 protein is CARGQGRGGYTF. In DNA, the CDR3 is TGTGCCAGGGGACAGGGGAGAGGCGGCTACACCTTC.

This clone was picked up one time. This chain joins TRBV6-5 and TRBJ2-5; 7 bases agree with TRBD1. Trimming took 4 bases from V and 1 from J; bases not matched to a gene: 3. Germline-derived CDR1 and CDR2 are MNHEY and SVGAGI. The CDR3 totals 14 residues. Written as DNA, the CDR3 is TGTGCCAGCAGTTCCCGGGACAGCCAAGAGACCCAGTACTTC. This codes for CASSSRDSQETQYF.

The gene calls are TRBV14 and TRBJ1-1, with 7 bases fitting TRBD1. Trimming at V came to 4 bases and at J to 1 base, leaving 9 bases not matched to a gene. Germline V gene data show CDR1 as SGHDN and CDR2 as FVKESK. CDR3 length: 16 amino acids. CDR3 sequence reads: CASSPLRDSRNTEAFF. The CDR3 region has the DNA TGTGCCAGCAGCCCACTAAGGGACAGCAGGAACACTGAAGCTTTCTTT.